This record looks at one T cell receptor beta chain sequence and its context. Antigen unknown. Other DNA sequences from this sample encode an identical CDR3 as well. Sequencing targeted expressed TCRB transcripts, as all isolated RNA had been reverse transcribed. The method was immunoSEQ multiplex PCR; TCRdb's version includes in-frame clones alone and lacks a portion of them. This table holds hundreds of thousands of clones, roughly 10% found once. A CD45RO/CCR7/CD25/CD127/CD95/CD27 panel sorted naive, central memory, regulatory and stem cell-like memory CD4+ cells. This sample was included in a study of beta chain features in type 1 diabetes. V lost 5 bases to trimming and J lost 2 bases, with 9 bases between them. CDR1 SQVTM and CDR2 ANQGSEA come from the germline V gene. The CDR3 extends over 12 amino acids. General study findings and limits: Patients showed naive, central memory and Treg TCRB repertoires that appeared more similar than those of healthy donors.

The chain carries TRBV29-1 and TRBJ1-1; the D gene is possibly TRBD1 (5 bases). The TCR sequence derives from a woman between 18 and 29 years old in good health. The sequenced sample consisted of naive CD4+ T cells from blood. CDR3 nucleotide sequence: TGCAGCGTTCGTAGGGGAAACACTGAAGCTTTCTTT. Encoded protein: CSVRRGNTEAFF.